This T cell receptor (beta chain) was identified in a study of cytomegalovirus exposure and HLA in healthy donors. In the study overall: HLA-typed donors contributed approximately 92 million unique TCRs, which were held in an early data release. Whole-study findings and limits: The authors considered a cluster of highly shared sequence variants likely to be a sequencing artifact. Common viral pathogens seemed, in a later analysis, to connect with several of the most significant clusters.

Vbeta (60) and Jbeta (13) primers were used in the PCR. The table came from immunoSEQ multiplex PCR; TCRdb's copy has only in-frame clones and leaves some out. The sample has approximately 210,000 clones; 85% to 90% are singletons. As regards this clone: Its cognate antigen is unknown.

Germline-derived CDR1 and CDR2 are MNHEY and SMNVEV (reference sequence). V was pared by 5 bases and J by 0 bases, with 14 bases between. The CDR3 sequence is 16 residues long. V and J are TRBV27 and TRBJ1-3; weak D call: TRBD1 (6 bases). The sequenced sample consisted of PBMCs. The receptor comes from a woman between 18 and 29 years old in good health and CMV-seronegative. The DNA for the CDR3 is TGTGCCAGCAGTCCCCGACAGGCAGCCTCTGGAAACACCATATATTTT. It codes for CASSPRQAASGNTIYF.